These 13 T cell receptor beta chains share one sample of origin, sequenced in a study of T cell repertoires in cytomegalovirus infection. TCRdb redid the calling of the reads with MiXCR, one entry per CDR3 protein. The sample has more than 400,000 distinct CDR3 sequences, about 26% seen once. The sequenced sample consisted of PBMCs. The receptor source for this set is a human donor in good health (CMV status not recorded). Some clones in this sample may be carry-over from other donors' samples.

J is TRBJ2-7 and V is TRBV6-2 or TRBV6-3; D gene ambiguous. Germline CDR1 is MNHEY and CDR2 is SVGEGT. Trimming cost V 6 bases and J 0 bases, with 15 bases left between them. CDR3 size: 15 residues. The CDR3 nucleotides are TGTGCCAGCAGAGTCGGTGGGCTATCCTCCTACGAGCAGTACGTC. Translating gives CASRVGGLSSYEQYV.

The rearrangement joins TRBV10-3 to TRBJ1-2; 11 bases agree with TRBD1. Trimming cost V 4 bases and J 2 bases; bases outside gene matches: 0. CDR1 is ENHRY and CDR2 is SYGVKD in the germline V gene. The CDR3 consists of 14 residues. In DNA, the CDR3 is TGTGCCATCAGTGGGGACAGGGGGAACTATGGCTACACCTTC. Its translation: CAISGDRGNYGYTF.

This clonotype was counted at least ten times. The V and J genes are TRBV7-3 and TRBJ2-2, with D maybe TRBD1 (5 bases). This CDR3 comprises 15 residues. The V end lost 3 bases, the J end lost 0 bases, and 8 bases lay between the germline ends. Germline CDR1 is SGHTA and CDR2 is FQGTGA. Here the CDR3 DNA reads TGTGCCAGCAGCTTTACAGGAACGAACACCGGGGAGCTGTTTTTT. Its protein product is CASSFTGTNTGELFF.

This clonotype was observed a few times. J is TRBJ1-5 and V is TRBV10-3, with D perhaps matching TRBD1 (6 bases). Germline V gene lookup returns CDR1 ENHRY and CDR2 SYGVKD. The CDR3 totals 12 residues. V gave up 10 bases and J gave up 6 bases, with 13 bases separating them. The CDR3 spells CATQGGGQPQHF. The CDR3, as DNA: TGTGCCACACAGGGCGGGGGTCAGCCCCAGCATTTT.

The CDR3 coding sequence is TGCAGTGCTAGAGATAGTGGGAATATCCCCCACTTT. It encodes CSARDSGNIPHF. This chain links TRBV20-1 with TRBJ1-6; no firm D call. Germline V gene data show CDR1 as DFQATT and CDR2 as SNEGSKA (reference sequence). This CDR3 region has 12 residues. The V end lost 0 bases, the J end lost 18 bases, and 15 bases lay between the germline ends.

A few counts support this clonotype. The genes are TRBV28 and TRBJ2-7; either TRBD1 or TRBD2 may supply D (5 bases each). V lost 4 bases and J lost 7, with 14 bases in between. CDR3 length: 13 residues. From germline, CDR1 is MDHEN and CDR2 SYDVKM. CDR3 in DNA: TGTGCCAGCAGTTCGACCGGGACGGGTGAGCAGTACTTC. It yields the protein CASSSTGTGEQYF.

V gene TRBV9 combines with J gene TRBJ2-3; TRBD2 is a possible D gene (7 bases). Germline-derived CDR1 and CDR2 are SGDLS and YYNGEE. The CDR3 runs 16 residues. The germline V and J ends were trimmed by 0 bases and 6 bases, with 17 bases remaining between them. CDR3 nucleotide sequence: TGTGCCAGCAGCGTAGCCCCGGGGGGCGGGAGCGATACGCAGTATTTT. This gives the protein CASSVAPGGGSDTQYF.

The chain links TRBV7-9 to TRBJ1-1, with D possibly matching TRBD1 (6 bases). Germline values: CDR1 SEHNR, CDR2 FQNEAQ (reference sequence). This CDR3 is built from 16 residues. The V end was cut by 5 bases, the J end by 1 base, with 17 bases between. The DNA for the CDR3 is TGTGCCAGCAGCGTACAGGGTAGGACGGGGAACACTGAAGCTTTCTTT. Translating it yields CASSVQGRTGNTEAFF.

At least ten counts were recorded for this clonotype. V gene TRBV7-2 combines with J gene TRBJ1-5; D gene unclear. CDR1 and CDR2 from the germline V gene are SGHTA and FQGNSA. The ends were cut back, 5 bases at V and 5 bases at J, with 10 bases in the middle. The CDR3 is made up of 13 amino acids. The CDR3 region is CASSPRLDQPQHF. The CDR3 DNA reads TGTGCCAGCAGCCCTCGACTTGATCAGCCCCAGCATTTT.

The J gene is TRBJ2-7, the V gene TRBV7-2; D not resolved. Germline assignment: CDR1 SGHTA and CDR2 FQGNSA. This CDR3 comprises 14 residues. The V end was cut by 1 base, the J end by 6 bases, with 13 bases between. CDR3 in amino acids: CASSLVASSTEQYV. The CDR3, as DNA: TGTGCCAGCAGCTTAGTCGCTAGTTCCACCGAGCAGTACGTC.

The sample holds many counts of this clonotype. The chain joins TRBV7-2 to TRBJ1-1; 7 bases align to TRBD1. Trimming removed 2 bases from V and 1 base from J; junction bases left unmatched: 7. Germline-derived CDR1 and CDR2 are SGHTA and FQGNSA. This CDR3 contains 16 residues. CDR3 in amino acids: CASSLIGDSANTEAFF. CDR3 nucleotides: TGTGCCAGCAGCTTAATTGGGGACAGCGCGAACACTGAAGCTTTCTTT.

Only a few counts were recorded for this clonotype. V gene TRBV7-2 combines with J gene TRBJ1-5; D is ambiguous. CDR3 size: 13 residues. Germline assignment: CDR1 SGHTA and CDR2 FQGNSA. V dropped 1 base and J dropped 6 bases, with 7 bases sitting between them. DNA of the CDR3: TGTGCCAGCAGCTTAGGGCCCCTTCAGCCCCAGCATTTT. Residues: CASSLGPLQPQHF.

This clonotype was recorded a few times. The rearrangement links TRBV7-2 to TRBJ1-1; D is uncertain. This CDR3 contains 13 residues. The germline V and J ends were trimmed by 5 bases and 8 bases, with 15 bases remaining between them. Looked up from germline, CDR1 is SGHTA and CDR2 is FQGNSA. CDR3 sequence: CASSIGVRAEAFF. The CDR3 bases are TGTGCCAGCAGCATCGGGGTTCGAGCAGAAGCTTTCTTT.